This T cell receptor (beta chain) was recovered during a study of blood T cells in healthy people across ages. Study-level results: The percentage of naive T cells correlated strongly with TCR beta diversity. Not knowing donor CMV status may have confounded expanded clonotype changes.

The germline V gene encodes CDR1 SGHRS and CDR2 YFSETQ. The CDR3 spans 17 residues. V trimming: 4 bases; J trimming: 0 bases; junction bases outside the gene matches: 5. This clonotype has more than one count but fewer than ten. Its antigen remains unknown. Using a J-beta primer mix together with a sample-barcoded 5' primer, a second PCR was run for about 6 to 11 cycles. Every molecule of cDNA carried a tag from a template-switch adaptor with 12 random nucleotides. Each CDR3 protein gets one entry after TCRdb re-called the 5' RACE reads with MiXCR. The table lists hundreds of thousands of distinct CDR3 sequences, under 25% of them singletons, with roughly 3.9% in the top ten.

The chain uses TRBV5-1 and TRBJ2-3; TRBD2 aligns across 13 bases. The TCR originated in an older man in good health. Sequences were obtained from blood. CDR3 DNA: TGCGCCAGCAGCCAGGGGACTAGCGGGATTAGCACAGATACGCAGTATTTT. Translation gives CASSQGTSGISTDTQYF.